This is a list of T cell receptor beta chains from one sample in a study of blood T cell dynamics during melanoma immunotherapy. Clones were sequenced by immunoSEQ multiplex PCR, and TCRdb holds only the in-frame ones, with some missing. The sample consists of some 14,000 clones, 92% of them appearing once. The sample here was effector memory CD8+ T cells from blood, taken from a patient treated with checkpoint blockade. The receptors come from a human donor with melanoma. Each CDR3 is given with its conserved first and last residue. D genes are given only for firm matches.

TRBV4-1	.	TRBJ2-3	CASSQDGYTQYF
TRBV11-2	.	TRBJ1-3	CASSLVLGAIGNTIYF
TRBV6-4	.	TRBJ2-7	CASSDSAVYTYEQYF
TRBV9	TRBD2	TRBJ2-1	CASSVALGLAGVGEQFF
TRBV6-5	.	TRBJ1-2	CASSYSPFGQPHGYTF
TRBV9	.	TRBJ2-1	CASSPPSSPNEQFF
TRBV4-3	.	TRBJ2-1	CASSQDVQRSIERRGYDEQFF
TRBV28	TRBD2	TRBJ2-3	CASRTTLAGGPDTQYF
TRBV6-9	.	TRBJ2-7	CASSVNRDYEQYF
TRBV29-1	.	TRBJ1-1	CSVLQGGGTEAFF
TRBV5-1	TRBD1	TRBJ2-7	CASSLQGAHYEQYF
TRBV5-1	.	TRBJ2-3	CASSSLGVVADTQYF
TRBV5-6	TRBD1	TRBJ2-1	CASKNPRDRGYNEQFF
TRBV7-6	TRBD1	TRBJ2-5	CASSLTDLRGPETQYF
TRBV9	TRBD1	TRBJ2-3	CASTLTGEENTQYF
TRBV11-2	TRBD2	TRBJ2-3	CASSSRTSGDTDTQYF
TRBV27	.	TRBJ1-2	CASSFRPGTENNYGYTF
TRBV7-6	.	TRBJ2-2	CASSSRINTGELFF
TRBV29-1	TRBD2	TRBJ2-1	CSVGASGISSEQFF
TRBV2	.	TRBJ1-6	CASSEWGKGTNNSPLHF
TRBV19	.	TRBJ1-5	CASSIDSGQPQHF
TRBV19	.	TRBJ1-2	CASSMWTASVSGYTF
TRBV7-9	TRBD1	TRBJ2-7	CASSQGTGPSYEQYF
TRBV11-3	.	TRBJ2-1	CASSLDATNEQFF
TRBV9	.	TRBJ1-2	CASSVETPLDGYTF
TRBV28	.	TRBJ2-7	CASSFSHEQYF
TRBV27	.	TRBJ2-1	CASSPRWNEQFF
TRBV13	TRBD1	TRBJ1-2	CASSPDRGLYYGYTF
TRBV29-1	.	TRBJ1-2	CSVDLQGLYGYTF
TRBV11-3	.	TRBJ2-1	CASSPVGSYNEQFF
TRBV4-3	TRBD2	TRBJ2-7	CASSQVISGTEQYF
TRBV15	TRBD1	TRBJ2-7	CATSRDQTGGGYEQYF
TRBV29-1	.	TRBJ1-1	CSVSPPDHIEAFF
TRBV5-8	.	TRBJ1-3	CASSLRSIGGNTIYF
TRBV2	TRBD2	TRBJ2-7	CASSSGIAYEQYF
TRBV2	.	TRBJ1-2	CASREPVSEHGSYGYTF
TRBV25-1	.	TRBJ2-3	CASSGPGEQDTQYF
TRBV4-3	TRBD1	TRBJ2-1	CASSQTGVAEQFF
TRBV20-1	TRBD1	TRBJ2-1	CSASGGEQFF
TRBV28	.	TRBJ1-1	CASSLGGGFAFF
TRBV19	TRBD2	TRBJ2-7	CASSPYETSGYEQYF
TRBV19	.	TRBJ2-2	CASEQYRNTGELFF
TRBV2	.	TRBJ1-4	CASSEGVTTNEKLFF
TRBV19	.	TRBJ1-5	CASSTYWGDQPQHF
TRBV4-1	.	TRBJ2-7	CASSQDRASPSYEQYF
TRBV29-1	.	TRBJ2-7	CSVEHNYYEQYF
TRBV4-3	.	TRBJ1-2	CASSQDGGADGYTF
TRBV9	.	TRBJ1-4	CASSVEAGAGEKLFF